Below, one T cell receptor (beta chain) is given with its context. The target antigen is unknown. Within the sample, other DNA sequences also encode this same CDR3. The table came from immunoSEQ multiplex PCR; TCRdb's copy has only in-frame clones and leaves some out. The sample records approximately 2,300,000 clones, approximately 90% being singletons. This sample is part of a study of shared clonotypes between healthy human individuals. Study-wide background: Donors, aged 18 to 49, were a couple of women and three men.

Study-wide results and limits: The study found roughly 5% of naive CD4 clonotypes shared across several donors.

The CDR3 has 12 amino acids. Germline CDR1 reads KGHSH; CDR2 reads LQKENI. The V end lost 3 bases, the J end lost 5 bases, and 7 bases lay between the germline ends. This sequence was found in a man younger than 35 in good health. Some clones in this sample may be carry-over from other donors' samples. This chain links TRBV18 with TRBJ2-5; no clear D. The specimen sequenced was naive CD4+ T cells from PBMCs. Subset noted: CD45RA+ positively selected. CDR3 DNA sequence: TGTGCCAGCTCACCTACACCGGAGACCCAGTACTTC. It codes for CASSPTPETQYF. Supplemented by reference TRBV18 and TRBJ2-5, the full variable domain reads NAGVMQNPRHLVRRRGQEARLRCSPMKGHSHVYWYRQLPEEGLKFMVYLQKENIIDESGMPKERFSAEFPKEGPSILRIQQVVRGDSAAYFCASSPTPETQYFGPGTRLLVL.